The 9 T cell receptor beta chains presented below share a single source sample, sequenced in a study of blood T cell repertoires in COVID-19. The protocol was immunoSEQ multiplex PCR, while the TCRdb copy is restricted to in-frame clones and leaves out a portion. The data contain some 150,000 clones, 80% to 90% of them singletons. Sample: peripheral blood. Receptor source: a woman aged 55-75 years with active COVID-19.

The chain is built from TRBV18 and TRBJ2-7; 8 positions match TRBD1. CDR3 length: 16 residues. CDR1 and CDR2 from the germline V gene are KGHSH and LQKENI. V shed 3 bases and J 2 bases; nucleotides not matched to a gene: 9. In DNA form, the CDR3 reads TGTGCCAGCTCACCCACTCAACTGACAGGGGCCTACGAGCAGTACTTC. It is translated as CASSPTQLTGAYEQYF.

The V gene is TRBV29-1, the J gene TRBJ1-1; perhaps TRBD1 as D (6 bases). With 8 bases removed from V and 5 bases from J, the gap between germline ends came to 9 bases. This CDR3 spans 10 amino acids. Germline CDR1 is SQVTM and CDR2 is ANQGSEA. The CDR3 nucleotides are TGCAGCCCCGGACAGACTGAAGCTTTCTTT. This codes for CSPGQTEAFF.

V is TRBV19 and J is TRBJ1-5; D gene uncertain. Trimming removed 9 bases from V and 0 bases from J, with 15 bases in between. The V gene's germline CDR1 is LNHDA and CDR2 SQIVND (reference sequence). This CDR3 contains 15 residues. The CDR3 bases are TGTGCCAGCTTAGAGGGCTACTATAGCAATCAGCCCCAGCATTTT. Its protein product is CASLEGYYSNQPQHF. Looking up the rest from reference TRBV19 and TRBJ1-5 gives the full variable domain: DGGITQSPKYLFRKEGQNVTLSCEQNLNHDAMYWYRQDPGQGLRLIYYSQIVNDFQKGDIAEGYSVSREKKESFPLTVTSAQKNPTAFYLCASLEGYYSNQPQHFGDGTRLSIL.

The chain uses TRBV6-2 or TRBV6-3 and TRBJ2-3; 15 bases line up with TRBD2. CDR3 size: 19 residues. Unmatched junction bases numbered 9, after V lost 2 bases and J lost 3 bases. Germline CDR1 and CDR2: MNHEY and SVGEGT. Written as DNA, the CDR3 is TGTGCCAGCAGTTACGAGCTAGGACTAGCGGGAGGGGCGACAGATACGCAGTATTTT. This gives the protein CASSYELGLAGGATDTQYF.

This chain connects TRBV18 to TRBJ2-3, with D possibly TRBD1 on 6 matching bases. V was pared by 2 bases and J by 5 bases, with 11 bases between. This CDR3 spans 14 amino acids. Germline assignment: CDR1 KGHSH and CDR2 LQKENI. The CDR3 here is CASSPSIRGDTQYF. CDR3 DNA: TGTGCCAGCTCACCAAGCATCAGGGGAGATACGCAGTATTTT.

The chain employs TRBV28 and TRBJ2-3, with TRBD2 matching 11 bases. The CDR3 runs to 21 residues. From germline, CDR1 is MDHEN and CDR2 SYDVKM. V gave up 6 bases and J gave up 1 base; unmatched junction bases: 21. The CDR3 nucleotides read TGTGCCAGCAGAACGACTCTATTAGCGGGAGGGTCCCTGTTAGGCACAGATACGCAGTATTTT. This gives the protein CASRTTLLAGGSLLGTDTQYF.

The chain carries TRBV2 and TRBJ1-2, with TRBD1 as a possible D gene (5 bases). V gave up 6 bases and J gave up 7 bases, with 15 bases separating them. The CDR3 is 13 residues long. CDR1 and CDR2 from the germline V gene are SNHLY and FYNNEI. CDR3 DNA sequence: TGTGCCAGCAGGGATCCGACAGAAACTGGCTACACCTTC. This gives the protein CASRDPTETGYTF.

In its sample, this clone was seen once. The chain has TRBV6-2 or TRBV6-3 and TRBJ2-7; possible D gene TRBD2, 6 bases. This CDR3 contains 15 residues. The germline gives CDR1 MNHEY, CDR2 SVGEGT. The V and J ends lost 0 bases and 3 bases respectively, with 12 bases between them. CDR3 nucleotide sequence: TGTGCCAGCAGTTACTCGGTAGCGGAAGTCTACGAGCAGTACTTC. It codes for CASSYSVAEVYEQYF.

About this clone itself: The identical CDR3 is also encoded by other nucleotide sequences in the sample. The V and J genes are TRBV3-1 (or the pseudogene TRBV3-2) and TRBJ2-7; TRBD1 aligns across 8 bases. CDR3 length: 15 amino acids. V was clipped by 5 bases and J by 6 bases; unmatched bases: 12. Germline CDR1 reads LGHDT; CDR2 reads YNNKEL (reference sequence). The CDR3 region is CASSAMADRVAEQYF. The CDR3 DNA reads TGTGCCAGCAGCGCAATGGCGGACAGGGTAGCCGAGCAGTACTTC.